These T cell receptor beta chains were read from a single sample in a study of STAT5B mutations in CD4+ large granular lymphocyte leukemia. The assay was immunoSEQ multiplex PCR, and TCRdb's table has in-frame clones only and misses some. In the table there are about 37,000 clones, about 65% of which are singletons. Sample: CD4+ T cells from blood buffy coats. The receptors were sampled from a human donor in good health. The CDR3 runs from the conserved cysteine through the conserved F or W. A D gene is named only where the DNA matches it firmly. The listing skips clone size in some rows; elsewhere it reads once, few, many or a size class.

d_call	v_call	j_call	clone_size	cdr3_nt	cdr3_aa
TRBD2	TRBV7-2	TRBJ2-3	.	TGTGCCAGCAGCTTAGGGTTTGGTGCGGGGGAAAACACAGATACGCAGTATTTT	CASSLGFGAGENTDTQYF
.	TRBV18	TRBJ1-5	.	TGTGCCAGCTCACCCCTACAGCCCAGTGGGAATCAGCCCCAGCATTTT	CASSPLQPSGNQPQHF
.	TRBV27	TRBJ1-6	.	TGTGCCAGCAGCTCACCCGGGGTCCACTCACCCCTCCACTTT	CASSSPGVHSPLHF
TRBD2	TRBV11-2	TRBJ2-7	.	TGTGCCAGCAGCCCGCGGACTAGCGGGGCGCACTACGAGCAGTACTTC	CASSPRTSGAHYEQYF
.	TRBV7-2	TRBJ2-5	.	TGTGCCAGCAGCTTAGCGCGGAGCGGCCAAGAGACCCAGTACTTC	CASSLARSGQETQYF
.	TRBV6-6	TRBJ1-2	.	TGTGCCAGCAGCAACAGGGAGGGAGATCCTAACTATGGCTACACCTTC	CASSNREGDPNYGYTF
.	TRBV5-8	TRBJ1-3	.	TGTGCCAGCAGCTTTTCCCCAAGCTCTGGAAACACCATATATTTT	CASSFSPSSGNTIYF
.	TRBV19	TRBJ1-2	.	TGTGCCAGTAGTACCTCCGACAGTTTCTATGGCTACACCTTC	CASSTSDSFYGYTF
.	TRBV7-3	TRBJ1-2	few	TGTGCCAGCAGCTTAACAGGGATGGAAAAGGATGGCTACACCTTC	CASSLTGMEKDGYTF
.	TRBV7-8	TRBJ2-7	few	TGTGCCAGCAGCTTGGATGCATACGAGCAGTACTTC	CASSLDAYEQYF
.	TRBV7-2	TRBJ1-5	.	TGTGCCAGCAGCTCCACAGGGTGGGATCAGCCCCAGCATTTT	CASSSTGWDQPQHF
TRBD1	TRBV27	TRBJ1-2	.	TGTGCCAGCAGTTTATCGGGGACAGGTAGCGATGGCTACACCTTC	CASSLSGTGSDGYTF
.	TRBV2	TRBJ1-1	.	TGTGCCAGCAGGCCCCCGGGGGCGCGTCCGAACACTGAAGCTTTCTTT	CASRPPGARPNTEAFF
.	TRBV6-5	TRBJ1-2	medium-sized	TGTGCCAGCAGTTACCAGACTAACTATGGCTACACCTTC	CASSYQTNYGYTF
.	TRBV7-8	TRBJ1-1	medium-sized	TGTGCCAGCAGCTTAGGCGACAGGACCGCTGGGATTGAAGCTTTCTTT	CASSLGDRTAGIEAFF
TRBD2	TRBV10-3	TRBJ2-7	.	TGTGCCATCAGTCCCGGGACTAGCGTCTACGAGCAGTACTTC	CAISPGTSVYEQYF
TRBD1	TRBV7-7	TRBJ2-7	few	TGTGCTAGCAGCTTAGGGCCACAGGGGGCCTCCAGAGACGAGCAGTACTTC	CASSLGPQGASRDEQYF
TRBD1	TRBV6-1	TRBJ1-1	.	TGTGCCAGCAGTTTGACAGGGCGCACTGAAGCTTTCTTT	CASSLTGRTEAFF
TRBD1	TRBV7-9	TRBJ2-1	.	TGTGCCAGCAGTAAGACAGGGGGCCTCTACAATGAGCAGTTCTTC	CASSKTGGLYNEQFF
.	TRBV7-9	TRBJ2-7	.	TGTGCCAGCAGCTTCGCCGGAGCGCCCTACGAGCAGTACTTC	CASSFAGAPYEQYF
.	TRBV6-5	TRBJ1-2	.	TGTGCCAGCAGTTTATTGGGGGCAAACTATGGCTACACCTTC	CASSLLGANYGYTF
.	TRBV6-1	TRBJ2-7	.	TGTGCCAGCAGTGCGGGCAGTCGAGGGGAGCAGTACTTC	CASSAGSRGEQYF
TRBD1	TRBV6-5	TRBJ2-3	once	TGTGCCAGCAGTTACGGACAGGTCGCGAGTGATACGCAGTATTTT	CASSYGQVASDTQYF
.	TRBV19	TRBJ2-6	.	TGTGCCAGCCAGGGGGGATGGAGTGGGGCCAACGTCCTGACTTTC	CASQGGWSGANVLTF
.	TRBV9	TRBJ1-1	.	TGTGCCAGCAGCGTAGCTGAGGACGCCGGTTGGAACACTGAAGCTTTCTTT	CASSVAEDAGWNTEAFF
.	TRBV7-9	TRBJ2-2	few	TGTGCCAGCAGCTTAGCACAGGCCAACACCGGGGAGCTGTTTTTT	CASSLAQANTGELFF
.	TRBV9	TRBJ1-1	.	TGTGCCAGCAGCGTAGGTGGCGGAGGGGGGGGTGAAGCTTTCTTT	CASSVGGGGGGEAFF
TRBD1	TRBV2	TRBJ1-5	few	TGTGCCAGCAAGGACAGGGGTGGGGGGAATCAGCCCCAGCATTTT	CASKDRGGGNQPQHF
TRBD1	TRBV11-3	TRBJ2-2	.	TGTGCCAGCAGCGATGCCGGACAGGGGAACACCGGGGAGCTGTTTTTT	CASSDAGQGNTGELFF
.	TRBV5-5	TRBJ2-1	once	TGTGCCAGCAGCTTGGTTAGTCCGGGCAATGAGCAGTTCTTC	CASSLVSPGNEQFF
TRBD2	TRBV2	TRBJ2-1	.	TGTGCCAGCAGTGAGCGGGGGGGCGGCTCCTACAATGAGCAGTTCTTC	CASSERGGGSYNEQFF
TRBD1	TRBV12-5	TRBJ1-1	.	TGTGCTAGTGGTTTTCAGGGGGCTACAGCTGAAGCTTTCTTT	CASGFQGATAEAFF
.	TRBV29-1	TRBJ1-1	few	TGCAGCGTTGATCGGGGAGAGGGAGCCACTGAAGCTTTCTTT	CSVDRGEGATEAFF
TRBD1	TRBV6-5	TRBJ1-5	.	TGTGCCAGCAGTTACAACAGGGGGGGAAGGCCCCAGCATTTT	CASSYNRGGRPQHF
TRBD2	TRBV7-3	TRBJ2-3	.	TGTGCCAGCAGCCCACTAGCGGCTAGCACAGATACGCAGTATTTT	CASSPLAASTDTQYF
TRBD2	TRBV7-8	TRBJ2-6	.	TGTGCCAGCAGCTACCCTCGGGGGGGGGTCGTGGCCAACGTCCTGACTTTC	CASSYPRGGVVANVLTF
TRBD1	TRBV7-3	TRBJ1-6	.	TGTGCCAGCAGCTGGACAGGGAATTCACCCCTCCACTTT	CASSWTGNSPLHF
.	TRBV5-8	TRBJ2-3	few	TGTGCCAGCAGTTCTAATGGGGTCTTGGCAGATACGCAGTATTTT	CASSSNGVLADTQYF
.	TRBV4-3	TRBJ1-1	.	TGCGCCAGCAGCCCGCGAGGGGCAGCCGAAGCTTTCTTT	CASSPRGAAEAFF
TRBD1	TRBV19	TRBJ1-1	.	TGTGCCAGTAGTATAGCCCGGGACAGGGGTTTAAACACTGAAGCTTTCTTT	CASSIARDRGLNTEAFF
.	TRBV7-9	TRBJ1-6	.	TGTGCCAGCAGCCCAGGTAGGGACTCCTATAATTCACCCCTCCACTTT	CASSPGRDSYNSPLHF
.	TRBV5-1	TRBJ1-3	once	TGCGCCAGCAGCTTGGAAGGGGGGCGATCTGGAAACACCATATATTTT	CASSLEGGRSGNTIYF
.	TRBV4-3	TRBJ1-5	few	TGCGCCAGCAGCCAGGACAGAGGCAATCAGCCCCAGCATTTT	CASSQDRGNQPQHF
TRBD1	TRBV18	TRBJ1-4	.	TGTGCCAGCTCACCCGTTCAGGGGGCCGGTTCTGAAAAACTGTTTTTT	CASSPVQGAGSEKLFF
.	TRBV19	TRBJ1-4	.	TGTGCCAGTAGTATAGATCAACAGGCCGGACTGTTTTTT	CASSIDQQAGLFF